Many counts were recorded for the clone carrying this T cell receptor beta chain. The source of the sample is a study of blood T cells in healthy people across ages. Primed by a sample-barcoded 5' primer and a J-beta primer mix, a second PCR proceeded for about 7 to 12 cycles. TCRdb re-called the 5' RACE reads through MiXCR, storing one row per CDR3 protein. The table shows about 1.8 million distinct CDR3 sequences, with around half occurring only once. Input material: blood. The receptor comes from a woman aged 40-49 years in good health.

The CDR3, as DNA: TGCGCCAGCAGCTTGGCCCCAGGACCTCAAGAGACCCAGTACTTC. Translation: CASSLAPGPQETQYF. This chain links TRBV5-1 with TRBJ2-5; no clear D. The V gene's germline CDR1 is SGHRS and CDR2 YFSETQ. V gave up 0 bases and J gave up 2 bases, with 11 bases separating them. This CDR3 comprises 15 residues.